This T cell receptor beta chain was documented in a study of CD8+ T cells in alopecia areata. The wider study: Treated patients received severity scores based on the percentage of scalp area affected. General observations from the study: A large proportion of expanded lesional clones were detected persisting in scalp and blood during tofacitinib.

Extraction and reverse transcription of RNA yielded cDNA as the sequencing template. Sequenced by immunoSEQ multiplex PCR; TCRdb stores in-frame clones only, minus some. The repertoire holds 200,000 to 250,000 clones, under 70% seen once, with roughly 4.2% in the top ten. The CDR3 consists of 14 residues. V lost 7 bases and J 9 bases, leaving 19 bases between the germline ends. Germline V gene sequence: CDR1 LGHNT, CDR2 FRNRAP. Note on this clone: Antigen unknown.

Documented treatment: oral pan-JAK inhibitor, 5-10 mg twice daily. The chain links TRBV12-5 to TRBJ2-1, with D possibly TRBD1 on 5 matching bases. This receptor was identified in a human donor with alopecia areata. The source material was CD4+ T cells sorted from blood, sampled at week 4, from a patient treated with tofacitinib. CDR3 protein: CASASASTDSEQFF. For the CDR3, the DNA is TGTGCTAGTGCCTCGGCCTCGACCGACAGTGAGCAGTTCTTC.